The clone carrying this T cell receptor beta chain was detected only once. Negative isolation was applied to CD8+ and CD4+ T cells, and FACS enrichment was applied to TEMRA cells. This entry is derived from a study of CD8 T cells in Susac syndrome. RNA, at about 0.45 to 1 ug, was reverse transcribed with random hexamers. MiXCR, run by TCRdb on the immunoSEQ multiplex PCR reads, gives a single entry per CDR3 protein. The sample shows about 210,000 distinct CDR3 sequences, 94% of them seen only once. Trimming cost V 6 bases and J 0 bases, with 14 bases left between them. This CDR3 has 15 amino acids. The sample consisted of CD4+ T cells from PBMCs. The source of this sequence is a human donor with Susac syndrome. The V gene is TRBV12-3 or TRBV12-4, the J gene TRBJ1-1; D is unresolved. CDR3 DNA: TGTGCCAGCAGGGCACAACATACCCTGAACACTGAAGCTTTCTTT. This sequence encodes CASRAQHTLNTEAFF.